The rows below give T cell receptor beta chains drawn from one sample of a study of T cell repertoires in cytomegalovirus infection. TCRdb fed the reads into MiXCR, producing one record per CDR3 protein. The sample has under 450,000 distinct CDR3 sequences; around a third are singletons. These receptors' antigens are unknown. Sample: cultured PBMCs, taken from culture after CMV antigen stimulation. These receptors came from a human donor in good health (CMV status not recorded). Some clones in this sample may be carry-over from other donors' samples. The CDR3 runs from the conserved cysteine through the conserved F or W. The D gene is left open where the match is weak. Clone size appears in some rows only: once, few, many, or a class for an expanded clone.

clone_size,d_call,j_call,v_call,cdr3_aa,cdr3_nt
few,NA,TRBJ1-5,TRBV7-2,CASSLEAGFHQPQHF,TGTGCCAGCAGCTTAGAGGCAGGGTTCCATCAGCCCCAGCATTTT
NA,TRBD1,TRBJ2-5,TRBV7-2,CASSLWDRPQETQYF,TGTGCCAGCAGCTTATGGGACAGACCCCAAGAGACCCAGTACTTC
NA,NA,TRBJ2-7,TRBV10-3,CAISEGQTYEQYF,TGTGCCATCAGTGAGGGGCAGACCTACGAGCAGTACTTC
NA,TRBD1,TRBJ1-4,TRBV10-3,CAISATGNEKLFF,TGTGCCATCAGCGCGACAGGGAATGAAAAACTGTTTTTT
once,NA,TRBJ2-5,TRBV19,CASSGTPKLGETQYF,TGTGCCAGTTCTGGGACCCCAAAGTTGGGAGAGACCCAGTACTTC
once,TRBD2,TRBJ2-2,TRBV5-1,CASSGRAPGELFF,TGCGCCAGCAGCGGGAGGGCCCCCGGGGAGCTGTTTTTT
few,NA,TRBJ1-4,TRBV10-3,CAISHDEGEKLFF,TGTGCCATCAGCCACGACGAGGGTGAAAAACTGTTTTTT
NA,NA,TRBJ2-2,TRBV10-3,CAIGDSHGTGELFF,TGTGCCATCGGTGACAGCCATGGCACCGGGGAGCTGTTTTTT
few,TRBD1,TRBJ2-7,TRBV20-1,CSARDPDRAYEQYF,TGCAGTGCTAGAGATCCCGACAGGGCCTACGAGCAGTACTTC
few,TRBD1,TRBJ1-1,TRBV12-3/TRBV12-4,CASTRQGALNTEAFF,TGTGCCAGCACCCGACAGGGGGCATTGAACACTGAAGCTTTCTTT
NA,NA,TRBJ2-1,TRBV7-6,CASSPESAWNEQFF,TGTGCCAGCAGCCCCGAATCAGCTTGGAATGAGCAGTTCTTC
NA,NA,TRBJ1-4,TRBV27,CASSLSTGLGEKLFF,TGTGCCAGCAGTTTGTCCACAGGGCTGGGGGAAAAACTGTTTTTT
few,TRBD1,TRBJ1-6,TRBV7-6,CASSQQGQGNSPLHF,TGTGCCAGCAGTCAACAGGGACAGGGGAATTCACCCCTCCACTTT
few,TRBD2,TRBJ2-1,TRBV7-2,CASSFLKLAGDPDEQFF,TGTGCCAGCAGCTTTTTGAAACTAGCGGGAGACCCCGATGAGCAGTTCTTC
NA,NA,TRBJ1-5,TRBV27,CATAKDWSNQPQHF,TGTGCCACCGCCAAGGACTGGAGCAATCAGCCCCAGCATTTT
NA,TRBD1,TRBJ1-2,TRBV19,CASSTDRARGYTF,TGTGCCAGTAGTACCGACAGGGCAAGAGGCTACACCTTC
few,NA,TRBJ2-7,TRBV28,CASSLSGPSSYEQYF,TGTGCCAGCAGTTTATCCGGGCCGAGCTCCTACGAGCAGTACTTC
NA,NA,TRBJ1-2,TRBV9,CASSPYQPGHRADYGYTF,TGTGCCAGCAGCCCCTACCAACCGGGCCATCGGGCAGACTATGGCTACACCTTC
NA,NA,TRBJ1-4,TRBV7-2,CASSPEFSNEKLFF,TGTGCCAGCAGCCCGGAGTTCTCTAATGAAAAACTGTTTTTT
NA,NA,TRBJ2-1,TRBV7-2,CASSSINDREQFF,TGTGCCAGCAGCTCAATTAACGACAGGGAGCAGTTCTTC
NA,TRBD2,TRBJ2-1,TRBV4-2,CASSQVGLAVSSYNEQFF,TGTGCCAGCAGCCAAGTTGGACTAGCTGTGAGCTCCTACAATGAGCAGTTCTTC
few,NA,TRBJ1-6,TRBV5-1,CASSLDISRDSPLHF,TGCGCCAGCAGCTTGGACATTTCACGGGATTCACCCCTCCACTTT
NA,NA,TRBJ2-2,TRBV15,CATSRGGQWNTGELFF,TGTGCCACCAGCAGGGGTGGACAGTGGAACACCGGGGAGCTGTTTTTT
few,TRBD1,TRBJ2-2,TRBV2,CASAGTGGYTGELFF,TGTGCCAGCGCCGGGACAGGGGGCTACACCGGGGAGCTGTTTTTT
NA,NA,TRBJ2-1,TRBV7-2,CASSLVGPTYNEQFF,TGTGCCAGCAGCTTAGTGGGACCAACCTACAATGAGCAGTTCTTC
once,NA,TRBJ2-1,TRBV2,CASSREWINEQFF,TGTGCCAGCAGCCGGGAGTGGATCAATGAGCAGTTCTTC
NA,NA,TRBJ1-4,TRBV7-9,CASSWKDSATNEKLFF,TGTGCCAGCAGCTGGAAAGACAGTGCAACTAATGAAAAACTGTTTTTT
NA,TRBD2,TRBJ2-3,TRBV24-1,CATSDAPPGREGPTDTQYF,TGTGCCACCAGTGATGCCCCCCCGGGGCGGGAGGGCCCCACAGATACGCAGTATTTT
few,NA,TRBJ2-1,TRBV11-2,CASSLVASHYNEQFF,TGTGCCAGCAGCTTAGTAGCGAGCCATTACAATGAGCAGTTCTTC
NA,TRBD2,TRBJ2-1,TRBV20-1,CSATWTSEGEQFF,TGCAGTGCTACCTGGACTAGCGAGGGTGAGCAGTTCTTC
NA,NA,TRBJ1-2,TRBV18,CASSQTMDGKTYGYTF,TGTGCCAGCTCACAAACCATGGACGGAAAGACCTATGGCTACACCTTC
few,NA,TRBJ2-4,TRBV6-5,CASSSGPNIQYF,TGTGCCAGCAGTTCCGGCCCCAACATTCAGTACTTC
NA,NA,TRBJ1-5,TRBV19,CASNPDSLGQPQHF,TGTGCCAGTAACCCGGACTCCCTCGGGCAGCCCCAGCATTTT
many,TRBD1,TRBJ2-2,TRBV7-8,CASSHRRGRAGELFF,TGTGCCAGCAGCCATAGAAGGGGGCGAGCCGGGGAGCTGTTTTTT
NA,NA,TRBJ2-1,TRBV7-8,CASSLSRWPTAVNEQFF,TGTGCCAGCAGCTTAAGTAGGTGGCCCACCGCGGTCAATGAGCAGTTCTTC
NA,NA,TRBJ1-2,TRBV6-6,CASSYSTIYTYYGYTF,TGTGCCAGCAGTTACTCGACAATCTACACCTACTATGGCTACACCTTC
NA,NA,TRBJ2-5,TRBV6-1,CASSVDRSETQYF,TGTGCCAGCAGTGTTGACAGGTCTGAGACCCAGTACTTC
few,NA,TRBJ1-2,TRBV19,CASRTQGTNYGYTF,TGTGCCAGTAGAACACAGGGTACTAACTATGGCTACACCTTC
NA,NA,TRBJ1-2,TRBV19,CASSIGGGRSYGYTF,TGTGCCAGTAGTATAGGGGGAGGCAGAAGCTATGGCTACACCTTC
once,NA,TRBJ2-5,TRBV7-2,CASRPIGGPQETQYF,TGTGCCAGCAGACCAATCGGGGGGCCCCAAGAGACCCAGTACTTC
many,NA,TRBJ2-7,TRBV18,CASSQTGTSYEQYF,TGTGCCAGCTCACAAACCGGGACAAGCTACGAGCAGTACTTC
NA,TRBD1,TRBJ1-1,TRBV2,CASYPRQGLTEAFF,TGTGCCAGCTATCCACGACAGGGTCTCACTGAAGCTTTCTTT
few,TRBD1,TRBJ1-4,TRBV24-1,CATSDSTGGRNEKLFF,TGTGCCACCAGTGATTCGACAGGGGGCCGTAATGAAAAACTGTTTTTT
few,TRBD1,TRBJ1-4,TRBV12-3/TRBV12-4,CASRGFDRGGEKLFF,TGTGCCAGCAGAGGTTTTGACAGGGGAGGGGAAAAACTGTTTTTT
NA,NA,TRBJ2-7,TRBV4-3,CASSQVRTANYEQYF,TGCGCCAGCAGCCAAGTAAGGACAGCGAACTACGAGCAGTACTTC
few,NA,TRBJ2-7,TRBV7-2,CASSFPRQTYEQYF,TGTGCCAGCAGCTTCCCCCGACAGACTTACGAGCAGTACTTC
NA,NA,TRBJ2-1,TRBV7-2,CASSPGSSANEQFF,TGTGCCAGCAGCCCTGGATCATCCGCCAATGAGCAGTTCTTC
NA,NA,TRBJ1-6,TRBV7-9,CASSLGGGADSALHF,TGTGCCAGCAGCTTAGGCGGAGGGGCGGATTCGGCCCTCCACTTT
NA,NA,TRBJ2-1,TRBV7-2,CASSIGHSSYNEQFF,TGTGCCAGCAGCATCGGCCACAGCTCCTACAATGAGCAGTTCTTC
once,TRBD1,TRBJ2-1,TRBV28,CASIDRGLYNEQFF,TGTGCCAGCATCGACAGGGGGCTCTACAATGAGCAGTTCTTC
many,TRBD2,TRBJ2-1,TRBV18,CASSPEGLAQFF,TGTGCCAGCTCACCTGAAGGACTAGCGCAGTTCTTC
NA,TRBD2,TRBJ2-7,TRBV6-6,CASSFQTSGPYEQYF,TGTGCCAGCAGTTTCCAGACTAGCGGCCCCTACGAGCAGTACTTC
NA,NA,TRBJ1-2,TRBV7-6,CASSLGVGSGYTF,TGTGCCAGCAGCTTAGGCGTAGGGAGTGGCTACACCTTC
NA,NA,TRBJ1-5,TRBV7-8,CASSLSGQTREPQHF,TGTGCCAGCAGCTTAAGTGGGCAGACCCGGGAGCCCCAGCATTTT
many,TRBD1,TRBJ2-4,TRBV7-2,CASSLDRGRFLGNRANIQYF,TGTGCCAGCAGCCTGGACAGGGGGCGCTTCCTAGGAAATAGGGCAAACATTCAGTACTTC